The sequence of this T cell receptor beta chain was determined in a study of T cells in pancreatic ductal adenocarcinoma. No neoadjuvant therapy was given to the selected pancreatic ductal adenocarcinoma patients before their surgery. Profiling relied on immunoSEQ multiplex PCR, and the TCRdb table lists in-frame clones only, not all of them. Among over 90,000 clones, roughly 96% were seen once, and the ten largest hold under 3.5%. The material sequenced was PBMCs. The receptor was derived from a human donor with pancreatic ductal adenocarcinoma.

CDR3 in amino acids: CASRAGTGGSQPQHF. The CDR3 DNA follows: TGTGCCAGTAGAGCCGGGACAGGGGGCAGTCAGCCCCAGCATTTT. The V gene is TRBV19, the J gene TRBJ1-5; 12 bases line up with TRBD1. This CDR3 spans 15 amino acids. Germline CDR1 is LNHDA and CDR2 is SQIVND (reference sequence). Losses at the gene ends were 6 bases for V and 6 bases for J; bases not matched to a gene: 6.